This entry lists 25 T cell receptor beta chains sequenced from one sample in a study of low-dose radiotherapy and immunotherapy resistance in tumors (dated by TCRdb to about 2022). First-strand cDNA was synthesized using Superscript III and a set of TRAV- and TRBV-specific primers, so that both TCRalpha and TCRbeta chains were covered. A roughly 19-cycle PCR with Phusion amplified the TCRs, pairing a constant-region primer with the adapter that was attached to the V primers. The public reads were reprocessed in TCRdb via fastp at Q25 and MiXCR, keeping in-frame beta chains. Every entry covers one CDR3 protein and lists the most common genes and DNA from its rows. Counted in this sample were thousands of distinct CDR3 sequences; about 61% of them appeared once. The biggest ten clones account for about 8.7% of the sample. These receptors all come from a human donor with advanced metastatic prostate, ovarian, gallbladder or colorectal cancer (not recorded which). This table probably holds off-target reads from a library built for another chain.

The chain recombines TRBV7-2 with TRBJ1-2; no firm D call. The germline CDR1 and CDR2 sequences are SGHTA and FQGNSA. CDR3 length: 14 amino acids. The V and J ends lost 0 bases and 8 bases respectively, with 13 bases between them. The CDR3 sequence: CASSLAPPVGGYTF. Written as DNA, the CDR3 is TGTGCCAGCAGCTTAGCACCCCCGGTGGGGGGCTACACCTTC.

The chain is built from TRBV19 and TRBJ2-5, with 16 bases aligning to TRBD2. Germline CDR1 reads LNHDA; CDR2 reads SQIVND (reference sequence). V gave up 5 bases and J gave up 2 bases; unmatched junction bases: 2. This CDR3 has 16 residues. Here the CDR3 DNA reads TGTGCCAGTAGTCTGGGACTAGCGGGAGGGCAAGAGACCCAGTACTTC. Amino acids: CASSLGLAGGQETQYF.

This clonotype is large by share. The CDR3: CASSITGNGEQYF. The CDR3 DNA reads TGTGCCAGTAGTATAACGGGAAACGGCGAGCAGTACTTC. The chain couples TRBV19 to TRBJ2-7; D may be TRBD2 (5 bases). Germline lookup yields CDR1 LNHDA and CDR2 SQIVND (reference sequence). The CDR3 spans 13 residues. Trimming removed 2 bases at V and 6 bases at J, with 11 bases between.

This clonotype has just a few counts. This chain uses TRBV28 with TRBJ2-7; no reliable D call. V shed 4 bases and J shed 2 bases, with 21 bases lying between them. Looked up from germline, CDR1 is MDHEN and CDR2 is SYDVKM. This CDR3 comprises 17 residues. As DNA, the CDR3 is TGTGCCAGCAGTTCAGACCGTATTACCGTCCTAACCTACGAGCAGTACTTC. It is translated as CASSSDRITVLTYEQYF.

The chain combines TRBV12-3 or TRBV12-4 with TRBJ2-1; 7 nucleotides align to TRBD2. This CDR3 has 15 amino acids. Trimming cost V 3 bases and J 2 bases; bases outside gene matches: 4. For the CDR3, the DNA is TGTGCCAGCAGTTTTGGGAGCGGGACCTACAATGAGCAGTTCTTC. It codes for CASSFGSGTYNEQFF.

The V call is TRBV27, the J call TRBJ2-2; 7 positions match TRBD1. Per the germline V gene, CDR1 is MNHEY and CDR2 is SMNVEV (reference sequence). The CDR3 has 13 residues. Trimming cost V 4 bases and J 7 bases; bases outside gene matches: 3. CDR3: CASSSYRGGELFF. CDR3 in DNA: TGTGCCAGCAGTTCCTACAGGGGCGGGGAGCTGTTTTTT.

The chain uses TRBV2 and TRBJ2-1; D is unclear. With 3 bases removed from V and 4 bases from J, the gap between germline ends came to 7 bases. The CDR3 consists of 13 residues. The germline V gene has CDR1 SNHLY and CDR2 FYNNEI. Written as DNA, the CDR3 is TGTGCCAGCAGTGACTTCGAATACAATGAGCAGTTCTTC. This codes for CASSDFEYNEQFF.

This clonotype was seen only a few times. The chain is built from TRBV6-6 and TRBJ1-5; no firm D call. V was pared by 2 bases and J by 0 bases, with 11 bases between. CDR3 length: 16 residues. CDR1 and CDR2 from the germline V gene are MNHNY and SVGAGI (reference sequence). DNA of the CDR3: TGTGCCAGCAGTTACGGGGAGGGCTATAGCAATCAGCCCCAGCATTTT. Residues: CASSYGEGYSNQPQHF.

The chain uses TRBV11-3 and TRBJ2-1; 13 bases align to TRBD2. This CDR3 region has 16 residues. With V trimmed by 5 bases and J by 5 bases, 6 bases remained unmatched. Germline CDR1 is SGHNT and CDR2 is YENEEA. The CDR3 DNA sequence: TGTGCCAGCAGCGCAGGAGGGACTAGCGGGGACAATGAGCAGTTCTTC. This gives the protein CASSAGGTSGDNEQFF.

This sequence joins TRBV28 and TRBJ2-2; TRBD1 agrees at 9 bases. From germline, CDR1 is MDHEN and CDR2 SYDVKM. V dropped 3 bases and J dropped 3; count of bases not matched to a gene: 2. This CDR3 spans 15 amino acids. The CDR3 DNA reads TGTGCCAGCAGTTTGGGGGACAGGGACACCGGGGAGCTGTTTTTT. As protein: CASSLGDRDTGELFF.

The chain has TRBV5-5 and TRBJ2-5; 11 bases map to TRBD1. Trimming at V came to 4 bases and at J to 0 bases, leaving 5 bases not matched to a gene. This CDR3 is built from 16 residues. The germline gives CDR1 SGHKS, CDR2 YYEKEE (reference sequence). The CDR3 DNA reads TGTGCCAGCAGCCTCGGGACAGGGGGGAACCAAGAGACCCAGTACTTC. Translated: CASSLGTGGNQETQYF.

The CDR3: CASSFGTDRQETQYF. DNA of the CDR3: TGTGCCAGCAGCTTCGGCACGGACCGCCAAGAGACCCAGTACTTC. V is TRBV7-6 and J is TRBJ2-5; D is unresolved. This CDR3 is 15 amino acids long. Trimming took 3 bases from V and 1 from J, leaving 12 bases between them. Looked up from germline, CDR1 is SGHVS and CDR2 is FNYEAQ.

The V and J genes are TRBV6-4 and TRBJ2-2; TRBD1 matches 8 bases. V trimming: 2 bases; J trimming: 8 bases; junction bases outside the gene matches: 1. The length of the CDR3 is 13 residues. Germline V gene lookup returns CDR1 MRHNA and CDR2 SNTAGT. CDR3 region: CASSDRDRGELFF. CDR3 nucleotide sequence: TGTGCCAGCAGTGACCGGGACAGGGGGGAGCTGTTTTTT.

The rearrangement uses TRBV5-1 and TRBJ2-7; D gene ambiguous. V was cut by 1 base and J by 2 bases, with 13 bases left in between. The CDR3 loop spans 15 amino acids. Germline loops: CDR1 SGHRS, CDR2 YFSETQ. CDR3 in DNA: TGCGCCAGCAGCTTGCTTTCGGACGGCCCCTACGAGCAGTACTTC. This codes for CASSLLSDGPYEQYF.

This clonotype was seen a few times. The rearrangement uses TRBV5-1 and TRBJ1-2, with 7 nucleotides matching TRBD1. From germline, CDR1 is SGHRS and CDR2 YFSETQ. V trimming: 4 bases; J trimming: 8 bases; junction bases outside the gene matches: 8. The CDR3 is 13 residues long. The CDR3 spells CASSPARTGGYTF. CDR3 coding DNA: TGCGCCAGCAGCCCCGCACGGACAGGAGGCTACACCTTC.

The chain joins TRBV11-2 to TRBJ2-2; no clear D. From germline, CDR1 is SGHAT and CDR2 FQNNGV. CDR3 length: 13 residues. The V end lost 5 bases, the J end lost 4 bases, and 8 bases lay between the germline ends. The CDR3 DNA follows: TGTGCCAGCAGCCTCCGGACCACCGGGGAGCTGTTTTTT. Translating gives CASSLRTTGELFF.

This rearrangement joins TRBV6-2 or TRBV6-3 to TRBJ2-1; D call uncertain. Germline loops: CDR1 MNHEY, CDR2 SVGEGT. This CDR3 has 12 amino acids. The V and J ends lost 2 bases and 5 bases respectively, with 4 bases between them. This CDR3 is CASSYGDNEQFF. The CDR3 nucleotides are TGTGCCAGCAGTTACGGGGACAATGAGCAGTTCTTC.

The CDR3 spells CASKEVNQPQHF. DNA for the CDR3: TGTGCCAGCAAAGAGGTTAACCAGCCCCAGCATTTT. The J gene is TRBJ1-5, the V gene TRBV2; D is unclear. V dropped 7 bases and J dropped 7 bases, with 11 bases sitting between them. The germline CDR1 and CDR2 sequences are SNHLY and FYNNEI. CDR3 length: 12 residues. The variable domain in full, with the rest retrieved from reference TRBV2 and TRBJ1-5, is EPEVTQTPSHQVTQMGQEVILRCVPISNHLYFYWYRQILGQKVEFLVSFYNNEISEKSEIFDDQFSVERPDGSNFTLKIRSTKLEDSAMYFCASKEVNQPQHFGDGTRLSIL.

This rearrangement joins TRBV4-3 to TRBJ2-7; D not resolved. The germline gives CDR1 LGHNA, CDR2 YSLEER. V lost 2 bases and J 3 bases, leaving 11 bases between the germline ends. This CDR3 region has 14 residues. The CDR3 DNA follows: TGCGCCAGCAGCCAATATACAGACTTCTACGAGCAGTACTTC. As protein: CASSQYTDFYEQYF.

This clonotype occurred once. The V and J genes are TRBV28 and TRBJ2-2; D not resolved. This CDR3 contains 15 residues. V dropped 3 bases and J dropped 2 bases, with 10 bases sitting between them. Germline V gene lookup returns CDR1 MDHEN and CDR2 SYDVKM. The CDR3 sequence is CASSFSLSNTGELFF. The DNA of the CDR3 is TGTGCCAGCAGTTTCAGTCTTTCAAACACCGGGGAGCTGTTTTTT.

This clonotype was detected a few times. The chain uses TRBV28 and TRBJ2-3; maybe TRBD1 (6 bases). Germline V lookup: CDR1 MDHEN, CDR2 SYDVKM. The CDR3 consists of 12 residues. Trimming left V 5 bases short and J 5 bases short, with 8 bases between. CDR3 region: CASSTGLDTQYF. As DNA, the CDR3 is TGTGCCAGCAGTACAGGGTTAGATACGCAGTATTTT.

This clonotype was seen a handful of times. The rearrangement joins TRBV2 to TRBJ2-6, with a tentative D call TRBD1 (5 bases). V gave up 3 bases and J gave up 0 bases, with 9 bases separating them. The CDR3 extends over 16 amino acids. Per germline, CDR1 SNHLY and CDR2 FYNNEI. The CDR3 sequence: CASSEAGSSGANVLTF. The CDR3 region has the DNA TGTGCCAGCAGTGAGGCAGGGTCCTCTGGGGCCAACGTCCTGACTTTC. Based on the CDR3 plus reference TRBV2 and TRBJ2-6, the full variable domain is EPEVTQTPSHQVTQMGQEVILRCVPISNHLYFYWYRQILGQKVEFLVSFYNNEISEKSEIFDDQFSVERPDGSNFTLKIRSTKLEDSAMYFCASSEAGSSGANVLTFGAGSRLTVL.

As DNA, the CDR3 is TGTGCCATCAGTGGGGGAAAAGGGGGCTACACTGAAGCTTTCTTT. Translation: CAISGGKGGYTEAFF. The V gene is TRBV10-3, the J gene TRBJ1-1; 7 bases are shared with TRBD1. J was trimmed by 3 bases and V by 4 bases; bases with no gene match: 8. The germline gives CDR1 ENHRY, CDR2 SYGVKD. The CDR3 spans 15 residues.

The CDR3 protein is CASSDFVETQYF. CDR3 nucleotide sequence: TGTGCCAGCAGTGATTTCGTAGAGACCCAGTACTTC. The chain employs TRBV6-1 and TRBJ2-5; D ambiguous. Looked up from germline, CDR1 is MNHNS and CDR2 is SASEGT. The CDR3 loop spans 12 amino acids. V dropped 3 bases and J dropped 4 bases, with 6 bases sitting between them.

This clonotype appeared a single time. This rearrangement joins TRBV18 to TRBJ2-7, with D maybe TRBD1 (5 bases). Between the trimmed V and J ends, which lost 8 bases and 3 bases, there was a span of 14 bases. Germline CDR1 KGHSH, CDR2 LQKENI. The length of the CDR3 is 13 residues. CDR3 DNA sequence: TGTGCCAGCACGGACATGAACCTCTACGAGCAGTACTTC. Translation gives CASTDMNLYEQYF.